Below, one T cell receptor beta chain is given with its context. Its specificity is unknown. The J segment lost 8 bases and the V segment lost 6 bases, leaving 9 bases of the junction unmatched. This CDR3 is 14 amino acids long. Germline V gene lookup returns CDR1 SGHAT and CDR2 FQNNGV. This sample was taken from a study of OX40 agonist ivuxolimab in advanced cancers. Study summary: One hepatocellular carcinoma and a couple of cutaneous melanoma patients partially responded. Whole-study results and caveats: CD4+ and CD8+ T cells in blood underwent clonal expansion by week 6 at 0.1 to 3.0 mg/kg. Specificity for antigen went undetermined in the expanded peripheral T cells.

TCRdb's table, derived via immunoSEQ multiplex PCR, lists solely in-frame clones and lacks some. The sample includes approximately 81,000 clones, approximately 84% seen only once; the top ten take 4.6%. Sequenced material: CD4+ or CD8+ T cells sorted from blood, taken in a trial of the OX40 agonist ivuxolimab. This chain links TRBV11-2 with TRBJ1-2; 10 bases match TRBD1. The TCR was taken from an adult with an advanced solid tumor such as melanoma, head and neck, liver or kidney cancer. The CDR3 sequence: CASRHPGQGFGYTF. The DNA of the CDR3 is TGTGCCAGCAGGCACCCGGGACAGGGGTTCGGCTACACCTTC. Variable domain in full (rest from reference TRBV11-2 and TRBJ1-2): EAGVAQSPRYKIIEKRQSVAFWCNPISGHATLYWYQQILGQGPKLLIQFQNNGVVDDSQLPKDRFSAERLKGVDSTLKIQPAKLEDSAVYLCASRHPGQGFGYTFGSGTRLTVV.